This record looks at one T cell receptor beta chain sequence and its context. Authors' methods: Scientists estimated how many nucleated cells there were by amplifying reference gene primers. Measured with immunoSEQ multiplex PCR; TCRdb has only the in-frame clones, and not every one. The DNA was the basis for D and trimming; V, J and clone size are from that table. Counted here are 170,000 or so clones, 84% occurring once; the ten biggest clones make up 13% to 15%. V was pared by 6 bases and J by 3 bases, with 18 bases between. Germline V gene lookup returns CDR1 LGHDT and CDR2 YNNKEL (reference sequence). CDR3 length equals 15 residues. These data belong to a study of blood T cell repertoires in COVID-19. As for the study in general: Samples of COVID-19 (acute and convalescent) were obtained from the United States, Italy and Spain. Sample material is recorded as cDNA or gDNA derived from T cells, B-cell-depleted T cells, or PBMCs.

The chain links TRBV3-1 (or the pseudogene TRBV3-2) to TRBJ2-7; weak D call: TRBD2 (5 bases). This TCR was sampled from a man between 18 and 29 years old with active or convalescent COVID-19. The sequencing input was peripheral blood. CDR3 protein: CASSLGMALGYEQYF. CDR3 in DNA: TGTGCCAGCAGTCTCGGGATGGCCCTAGGCTACGAGCAGTACTTC.